The rows below give T cell receptor beta chains drawn from one sample of a study of control samples from healthy donors and cancer patients. TCRdb's table, derived via immunoSEQ multiplex PCR, lists solely in-frame clones and lacks some. The sample includes approximately 50,000 clones, 95% of them seen just once. Sequenced input: blood. The receptors stem from a man between 25 and 39 years old in good health. The CDR3 runs from the conserved cysteine through the conserved F or W. A D gene is named only where the DNA matches it firmly. Clone size appears in some rows only: once, few, many, or a class for an expanded clone.

v_call,cdr3_length,clone_size,d_call,j_call,cdr3_aa,cdr3_nt
TRBV5-1,19,.,TRBD1,TRBJ1-1,CASSLVGGGRGRFYTEAFF,TGCGCCAGCAGCTTGGTCGGCGGTGGCAGGGGGCGATTTTACACTGAAGCTTTCTTT
TRBV7-3,14,once,.,TRBJ1-2,CASSLSGEWDGYTF,TGTGCCAGCAGCTTAAGTGGGGAGTGGGATGGCTACACCTTC
TRBV10-3,14,.,TRBD1,TRBJ2-2,CAISRTGVTGELFF,TGTGCCATCAGTCGGACAGGGGTTACCGGGGAGCTGTTTTTT
TRBV5-1,14,.,.,TRBJ1-1,CASSLNRRNTEAFF,TGCGCCAGCAGCTTGAACAGGCGGAACACTGAAGCTTTCTTT
TRBV6-5,13,.,.,TRBJ2-4,CASSYSTGIIQYF,TGTGCCAGCAGTTACTCCACAGGGATCATTCAGTACTTC
TRBV6-2/TRBV6-3,12,once,TRBD1,TRBJ2-5,CASSDREETQYF,TGTGCCAGCAGTGACAGGGAGGAGACCCAGTACTTC
TRBV10-2,13,.,TRBD2,TRBJ2-7,CASSVAGAGQQYF,TGCGCCAGCAGTGTTGCGGGAGCTGGGCAGCAGTACTTC
TRBV5-1,15,.,TRBD1,TRBJ2-4,CASSAGQGPKNIQYF,TGCGCCAGCAGCGCGGGACAGGGACCCAAAAACATTCAGTACTTC
TRBV5-8,16,.,TRBD1,TRBJ2-7,CASSYDSTGGRVEQYF,TGTGCCAGCAGCTACGACTCTACAGGGGGCAGGGTCGAGCAGTACTTC
TRBV28,16,.,TRBD1,TRBJ2-7,CASSPDRGRDSYEQYF,TGTGCCAGCAGTCCAGACAGGGGGCGAGATTCCTACGAGCAGTACTTC